This record looks at one T cell receptor (beta chain) sequence and its context. This clone was recorded once. Its antigen is currently not known. Base-call qualities are not available, and no considerably larger clone is one nucleotide away. Per the germline V gene (reference sequence), SGHNT is the CDR1 and YYREEE is the CDR2. Trimming at the junction amounts to 2 bases on V and 1 base on J, and the germline ends lie 6 bases apart. The cysteine opens and the phenylalanine closes a CDR3 of 13 amino acids. The CDR3 DNA has 39 bases and is translated from base 1. This sample stems from a study of neoadjuvant anti-PD-1 for oral cavity cancer (dated by TCRdb to 2020 to 2022). A note on the overall study: Patients mostly received three to four biweekly doses of nivolumab at 3 mg/kg before curative-intent surgical resection. For patients who did not progress, a fourth nivolumab dose was given around day 43, followed by definitive surgical resection on days 50-56. Patients with complete response, partial response or stable disease by RECIST 1.1 were defined as responders, whereas patients with progression were defined as non-responders. There were 12 patients in the parent correlative cohort, and the response rate was about 36%.

PBMC libraries used mostly approximately 0.5 ug of input genomic DNA for deep sequencing, with six replicates per sample. TCRbeta libraries were prepared with the immunoSEQ hsTCRbeta kit according to the manufacturer's instructions. An Illumina NovaSeq 6000 S4 flow cell was used to sequence the final libraries, which had first been combined to 3 nM. The study's own analysis went as follows. The immunoSEQ Analyzer was used for raw data preprocessing and quality control. The analysis was limited to productive rearrangements, and each clonotype was defined by a unique CDR3 amino acid sequence. Repertoire clonality was estimated as the Gini-Simpson index, which was computed with the R package tcR. Student's t test was used to compare Gini indices, while Pearson correlation assessed associations with tumor size change. The source is immuneACCESS, and TCRdb retained only in-frame sequences with V and J called. Part of the clones is not carried over; for the studies checked, unresolved V genes explain less than half of this, and the remainder is unexplained. That table furnishes V, J and clone size, whereas the DNA furnished D and trimming. This sample holds about 13,000 clones; roughly 70% were observed only once. The ten largest clones add up to under 3% of the sample.

What the work shows at the level of the full study, not this receptor alone: After neoadjuvant nivolumab, significantly higher T cell clonality (Gini index) was found within PBMCs in non-responders than in responders. TCR analyses included only a few patients per response group, and the authors called for larger cohorts for validation. Higher pretreatment blood TCRbeta clonality and lower post-treatment tumor TCRbeta clonality were correlated with higher pretreatment blood Treg/Th17 ratios.

Per the publication, the time point label means: after neoadjuvant nivolumab, at surgical resection. None of the patients had received prior systemic or radiation treatment, and all were newly diagnosed with stage II-IVA oral cavity squamous cell carcinoma. The cohort consisted of patients with HPV-negative, locally advanced oral cavity squamous cell carcinoma. No culture maintenance or expansion was done, as the peripheral blood mononuclear cells went straight to analysis. Samples were obtained from a longitudinal correlative study of a single-arm phase II trial of neoadjuvant nivolumab in oral cavity squamous cell carcinoma. Subject-matched pre- and post-treatment PBMCs and tumors from three responders and three non-responders underwent genomic DNA-based TCRbeta sequencing. Peripheral blood mononuclear cells were collected before nivolumab treatment and were collected again after treatment, at the time of surgery. The Maxwell RSC DNA from Cells kit was used to extract genomic DNA from PBMCs.

The source material was PBMCs, sampled after nivolumab (anti-PD-1) treatment. Recombination joined TRBV5-4 with TRBJ1-1; too little of a D gene remains to name it. The sequence was collected from a person aged 35-79 years with oral cavity squamous cell carcinoma. The encoded CDR3 is CASSLEENTEAFF. The DNA sequence is TGTGCCAGCAGCTTAGAGGAGAACACTGAAGCTTTCTTT.